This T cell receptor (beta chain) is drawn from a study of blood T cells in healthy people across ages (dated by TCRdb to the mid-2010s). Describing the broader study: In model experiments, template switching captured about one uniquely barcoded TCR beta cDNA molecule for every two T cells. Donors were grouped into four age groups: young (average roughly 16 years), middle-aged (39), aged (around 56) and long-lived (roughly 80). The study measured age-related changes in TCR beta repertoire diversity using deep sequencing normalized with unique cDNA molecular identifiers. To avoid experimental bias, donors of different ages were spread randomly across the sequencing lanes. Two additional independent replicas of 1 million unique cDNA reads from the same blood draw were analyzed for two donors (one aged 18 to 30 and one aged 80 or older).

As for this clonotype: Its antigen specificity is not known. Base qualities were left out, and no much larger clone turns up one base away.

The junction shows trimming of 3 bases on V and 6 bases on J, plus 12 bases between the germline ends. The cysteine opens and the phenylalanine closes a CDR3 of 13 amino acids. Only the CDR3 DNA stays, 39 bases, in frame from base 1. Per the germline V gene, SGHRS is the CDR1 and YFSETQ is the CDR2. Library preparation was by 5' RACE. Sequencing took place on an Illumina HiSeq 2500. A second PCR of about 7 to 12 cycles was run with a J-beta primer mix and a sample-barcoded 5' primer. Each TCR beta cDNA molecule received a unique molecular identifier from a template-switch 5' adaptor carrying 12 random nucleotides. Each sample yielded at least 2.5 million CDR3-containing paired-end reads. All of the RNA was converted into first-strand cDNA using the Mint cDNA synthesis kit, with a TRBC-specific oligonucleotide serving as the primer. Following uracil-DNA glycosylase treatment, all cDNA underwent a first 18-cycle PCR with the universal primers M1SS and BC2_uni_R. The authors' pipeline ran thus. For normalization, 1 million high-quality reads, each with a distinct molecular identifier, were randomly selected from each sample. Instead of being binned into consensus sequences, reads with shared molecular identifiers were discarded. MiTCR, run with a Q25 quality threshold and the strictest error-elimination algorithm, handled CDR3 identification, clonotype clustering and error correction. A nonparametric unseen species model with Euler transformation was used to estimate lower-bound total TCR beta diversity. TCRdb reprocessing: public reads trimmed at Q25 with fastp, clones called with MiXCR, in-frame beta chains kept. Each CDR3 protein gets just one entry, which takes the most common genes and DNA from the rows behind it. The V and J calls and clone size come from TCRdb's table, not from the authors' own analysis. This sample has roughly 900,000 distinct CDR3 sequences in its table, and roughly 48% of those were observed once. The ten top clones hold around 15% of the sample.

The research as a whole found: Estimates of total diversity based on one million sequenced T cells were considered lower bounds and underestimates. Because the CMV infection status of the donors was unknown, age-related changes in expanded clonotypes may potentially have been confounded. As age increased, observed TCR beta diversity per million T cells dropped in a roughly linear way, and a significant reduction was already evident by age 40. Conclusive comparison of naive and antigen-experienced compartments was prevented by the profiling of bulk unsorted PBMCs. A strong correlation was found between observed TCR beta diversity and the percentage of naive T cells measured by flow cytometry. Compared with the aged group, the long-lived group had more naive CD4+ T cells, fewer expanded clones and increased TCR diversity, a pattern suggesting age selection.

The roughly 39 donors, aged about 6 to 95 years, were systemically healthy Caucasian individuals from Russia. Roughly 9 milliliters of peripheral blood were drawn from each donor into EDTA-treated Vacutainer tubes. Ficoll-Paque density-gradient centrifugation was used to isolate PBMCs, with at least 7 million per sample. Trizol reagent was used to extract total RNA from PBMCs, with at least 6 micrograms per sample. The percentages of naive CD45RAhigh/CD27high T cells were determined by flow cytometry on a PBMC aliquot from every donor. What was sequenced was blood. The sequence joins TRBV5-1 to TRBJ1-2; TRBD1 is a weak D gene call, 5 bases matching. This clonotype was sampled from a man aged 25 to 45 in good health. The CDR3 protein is CASSSEGWNGYTF. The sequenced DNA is TGCGCCAGCAGCTCGGAGGGGTGGAATGGCTACACCTTC.